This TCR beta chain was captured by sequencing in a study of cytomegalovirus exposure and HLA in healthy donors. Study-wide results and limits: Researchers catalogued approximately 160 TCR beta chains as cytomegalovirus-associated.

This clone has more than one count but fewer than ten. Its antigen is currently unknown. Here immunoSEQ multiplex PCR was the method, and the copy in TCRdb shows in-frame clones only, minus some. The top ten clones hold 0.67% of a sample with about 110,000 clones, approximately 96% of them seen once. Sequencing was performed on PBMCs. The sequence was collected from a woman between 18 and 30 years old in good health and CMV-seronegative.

The DNA of the CDR3 is TGTGCCAGCATCTTTGGGCAGCCCAATAACTATGGCTACACCTTC. This translates into CASIFGQPNNYGYTF. This chain links TRBV6-1 with TRBJ1-2; no firm D call. CDR1 is MNHNS, CDR2 SASEGT, per germline. Trimming took off 7 bases at V and 1 base at J, with 16 bases between the two ends. The CDR3 has 15 amino acids.